The clone carrying this TCR beta chain was seen a single time. This entry is derived from a study of blood T cell repertoires in COVID-19. At the level of the study: Material from acute and convalescent COVID-19 was sourced from the United States, Italy and Spain. The cDNA or gDNA used as material had been derived from T cells, B-cell-depleted T cells, or PBMCs.

Germline CDR1 SGHRS, CDR2 YFSETQ. The CDR3 consists of 17 residues. Trimming removed 0 bases from V and 1 base from J, with 16 bases in between. Per the authors' pipeline: Amplification of reference gene primers was used by the study to estimate nucleated cell counts. Data came from immunoSEQ multiplex PCR; TCRdb stores just in-frame clones and leaves some out. D and trimming come from the DNA, and the V and J calls and clone size come from that table. The sample holds under 100,000 clones, approximately 92% seen once. This TCR was sampled from a woman in her sixties or seventies with active COVID-19. The sequenced sample was peripheral blood. The rearrangement joins TRBV5-1 to TRBJ1-1; possible D gene TRBD1, 6 bases. In nucleotides, the CDR3 is TGCGCCAGCAGCTTGGCACAGGGAGCCCTCGGGAACACTGAAGCTTTCTTT. Translating it yields CASSLAQGALGNTEAFF.